The source of this T cell receptor beta chain is a study of T cells in tumors after PD-1 blockade. Study background: Patients received pembrolizumab 200 mg every 3 weeks or cemiplimab 350 mg every 2 weeks. During anti-PD-1 treatment, some patients continued daily vismodegib 150 mg. Blood samples averaged roughly 110,000 templates (range about 21,000-257,772) and over 35,000 unique clonotypes.

Sequenced by immunoSEQ multiplex PCR; TCRdb stores in-frame clones only, minus some. The repertoire holds 45,000 to 60,000 clones, with around four fifths as singletons. Template: tumor biopsy or peripheral blood genomic DNA, roughly 600-6,004 ng per sample. The CDR3 is 14 residues long. V gave up 1 base and J gave up 2 bases, with 9 bases separating them. Germline assignment: CDR1 MNHEY and CDR2 SMNVEV (reference sequence). This sequence joins TRBV27 and TRBJ2-7; D ambiguous. The sequencing used PBMCs, collected before anti-PD-1 therapy. This TCR derives from a human donor with advanced basal cell or squamous cell carcinoma (not recorded which). In DNA form, the CDR3 reads TGTGCCAGCAGTTTATTCGGCGCCGCCTACGAGCAGTACTTC. This encodes CASSLFGAAYEQYF.